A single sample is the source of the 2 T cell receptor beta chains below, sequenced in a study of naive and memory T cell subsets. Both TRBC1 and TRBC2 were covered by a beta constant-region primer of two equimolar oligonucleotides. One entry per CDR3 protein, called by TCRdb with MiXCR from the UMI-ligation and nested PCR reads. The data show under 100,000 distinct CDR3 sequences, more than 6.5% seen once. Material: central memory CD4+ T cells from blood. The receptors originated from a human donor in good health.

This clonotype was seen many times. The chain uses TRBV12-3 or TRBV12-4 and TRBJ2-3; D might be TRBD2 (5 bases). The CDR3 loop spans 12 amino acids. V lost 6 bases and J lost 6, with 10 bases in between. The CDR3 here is CASSTGLDTQYF. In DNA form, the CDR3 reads TGTGCCAGCAGCACTGGACTTGATACGCAGTATTTT.

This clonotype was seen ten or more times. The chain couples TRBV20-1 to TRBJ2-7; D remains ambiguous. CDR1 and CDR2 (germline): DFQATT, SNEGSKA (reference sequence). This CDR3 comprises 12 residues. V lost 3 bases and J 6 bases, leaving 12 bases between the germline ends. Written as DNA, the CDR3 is TGCAGTGCTAGGCCCTCCAGTCGCGAGCAGTACTTC. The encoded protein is CSARPSSREQYF.